These 3 T cell receptor beta chains came from one sample sequenced in a study of cytomegalovirus exposure and HLA in healthy donors. Primers: 60 Vbeta forward and 13 Jbeta reverse. Sequenced by immunoSEQ multiplex PCR; TCRdb stores in-frame clones only, minus some. This sample's clone table lists just over 150,000 clones. The sequenced material came from PBMCs. The receptors were gathered from a man under 40 in good health and CMV-seronegative.

This chain connects TRBV29-1 to TRBJ1-2, with 7 bases matching TRBD1. The trim removed 1 base at V and 7 bases at J, leaving 15 bases unmatched. The CDR3 totals 16 residues. Per the germline V gene, CDR1 is SQVTM and CDR2 is ANQGSEA. The DNA for the CDR3 is TGCAGCGTTGAAGTAGAAAGGGACAGAATATTAGGTGGCTACACCTTC. Protein sequence: CSVEVERDRILGGYTF.

The genes are TRBV11-3 and TRBJ1-2, with D hard to call. CDR1 SGHNT and CDR2 YENEEA come from the germline V gene. V shed 4 bases and J shed 5 bases, with 11 bases lying between them. The CDR3 length is 13 residues. The CDR3 DNA reads TGTGCCAGCAGCTCGAATGCCCGGTATGGCTACACCTTC. Its protein is CASSSNARYGYTF.

The CDR3: CSAVGQGAYKAFF. CDR3 nucleotides: TGCAGCGCCGTGGGACAGGGGGCTTATAAAGCTTTCTTT. The gene calls are TRBV29-1 and TRBJ1-1, with 12 bases identical to TRBD1. V was pared by 7 bases and J by 9 bases, with 9 bases of the junction left unmatched. CDR3 size: 13 residues. Germline V gives CDR1 SQVTM, CDR2 ANQGSEA.